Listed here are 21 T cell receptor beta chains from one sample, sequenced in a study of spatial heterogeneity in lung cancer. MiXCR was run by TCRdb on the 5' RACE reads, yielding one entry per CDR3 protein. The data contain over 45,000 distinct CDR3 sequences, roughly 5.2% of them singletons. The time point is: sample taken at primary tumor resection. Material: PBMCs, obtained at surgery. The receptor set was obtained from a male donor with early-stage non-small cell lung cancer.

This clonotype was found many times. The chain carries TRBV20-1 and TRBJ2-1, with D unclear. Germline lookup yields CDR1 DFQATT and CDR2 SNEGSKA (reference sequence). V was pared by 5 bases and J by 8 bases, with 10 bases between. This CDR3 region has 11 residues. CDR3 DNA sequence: TGCAGTGCTCCCTTTATCGATGAGCAGTTCTTC. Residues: CSAPFIDEQFF.

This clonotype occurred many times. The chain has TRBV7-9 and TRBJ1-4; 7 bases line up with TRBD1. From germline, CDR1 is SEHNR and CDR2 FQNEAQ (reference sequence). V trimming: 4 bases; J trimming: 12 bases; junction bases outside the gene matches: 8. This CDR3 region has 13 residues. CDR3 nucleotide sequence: TGTGCCAGCAGCTCTGACAGGGAAAGGGAACTGTTTTTT. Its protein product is CASSSDRERELFF. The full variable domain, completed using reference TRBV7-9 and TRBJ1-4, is DTGVSQNPRHKITKRGQNVTFRCDPISEHNRLYWYRQTLGQGPEFLTYFQNEAQLEKSRLLSDRFSAERPKGSFSTLEIQRTEQGDSAMYLCASSSDRERELFFGSGTQLSVL.

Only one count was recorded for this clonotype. The DNA for the CDR3 is TGTGCCAGCAGCTTAGGGGGGAGAGGTTCAGATACGCAGTATTTT. Protein: CASSLGGRGSDTQYF. The chain combines TRBV7-6 with TRBJ2-3; D may be TRBD1 or TRBD2 (5 bases each). Germline CDR1 reads SGHVS; CDR2 reads FNYEAQ. Trimming removed 1 base from V and 4 bases from J, with 12 bases in between. The CDR3 has 15 residues. Filled out from reference TRBV7-6 and TRBJ2-3, the complete variable domain reads GAGVSQSPRYKVTKRGQDVALRCDPISGHVSLYWYRQALGQGPEFLTYFNYEAQQDKSGLPNDRFSAERPEGSISTLTIQRTEQRDSAMYRCASSLGGRGSDTQYFGPGTRLTVL.

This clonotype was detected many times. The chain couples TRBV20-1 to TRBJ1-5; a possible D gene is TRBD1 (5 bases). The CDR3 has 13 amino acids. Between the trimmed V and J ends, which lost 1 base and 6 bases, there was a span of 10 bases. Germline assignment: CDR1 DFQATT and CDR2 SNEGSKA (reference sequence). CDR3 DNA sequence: TGCAGTGCTAGAGGAGGGGAAAGTCAGCCCCAGCATTTT. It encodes CSARGGESQPQHF.

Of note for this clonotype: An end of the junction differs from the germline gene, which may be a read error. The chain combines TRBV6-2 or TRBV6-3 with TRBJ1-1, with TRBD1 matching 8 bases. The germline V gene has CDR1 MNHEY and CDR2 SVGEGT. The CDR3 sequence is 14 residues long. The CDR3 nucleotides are TGTGTCAGCAGAGAGACAGGGGCCAGCACTGAAGCTTTCTTT. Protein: CVSRETGASTEAFF.

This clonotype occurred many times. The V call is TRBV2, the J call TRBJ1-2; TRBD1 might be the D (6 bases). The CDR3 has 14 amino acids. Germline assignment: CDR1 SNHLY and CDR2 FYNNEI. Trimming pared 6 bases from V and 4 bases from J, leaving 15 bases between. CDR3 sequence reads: CASRPLQGFYGYTF. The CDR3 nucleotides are TGTGCCAGCAGACCTTTACAGGGTTTCTATGGCTACACCTTC.

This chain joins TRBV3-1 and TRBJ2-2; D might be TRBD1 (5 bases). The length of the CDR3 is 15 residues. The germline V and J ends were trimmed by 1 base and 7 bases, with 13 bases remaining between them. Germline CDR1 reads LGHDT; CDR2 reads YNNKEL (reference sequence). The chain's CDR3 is CASSQGSRANGELFF. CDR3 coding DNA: TGTGCCAGCAGCCAAGGGTCCAGGGCTAACGGGGAGCTGTTTTTT.

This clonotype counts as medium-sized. In DNA form, the CDR3 reads TGTGCCAGCAGCTTAGGGCTAGCGGGAGCTCCCACAGATACGCAGTATTTT. Encoded protein: CASSLGLAGAPTDTQYF. V gene TRBV7-7 combines with J gene TRBJ2-3; TRBD2 agrees at 10 bases. The length of the CDR3 is 17 residues. J was trimmed by 2 bases and V by 1 base; bases with no gene match: 6. The germline V gene encodes CDR1 SSHAT and CDR2 FNYEAQ (reference sequence). The variable domain in full, with the rest retrieved from reference TRBV7-7 and TRBJ2-3, is GAGVSQSPRYKVTKRGQDVTLRCDPISSHATLYWYQQALGQGPEFLTYFNYEAQPDKSGLPSDRFSAERPEGSISTLTIQRTEQRDSAMYRCASSLGLAGAPTDTQYFGPGTRLTVL.

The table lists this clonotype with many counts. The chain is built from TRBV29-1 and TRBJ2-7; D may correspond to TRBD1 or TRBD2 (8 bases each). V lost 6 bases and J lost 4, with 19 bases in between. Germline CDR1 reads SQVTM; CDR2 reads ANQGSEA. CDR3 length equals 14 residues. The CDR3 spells CSVSDRGGRYEQYF. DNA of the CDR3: TGCAGCGTCTCCGACAGGGGCGGGAGGTACGAGCAGTACTTC.

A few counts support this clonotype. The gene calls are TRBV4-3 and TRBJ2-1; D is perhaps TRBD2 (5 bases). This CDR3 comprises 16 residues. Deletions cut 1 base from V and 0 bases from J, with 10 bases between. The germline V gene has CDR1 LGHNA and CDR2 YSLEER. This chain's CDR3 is CASSQGATNSYNEQFF. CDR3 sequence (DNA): TGCGCCAGCAGCCAAGGAGCGACTAACTCCTACAATGAGCAGTTCTTC.

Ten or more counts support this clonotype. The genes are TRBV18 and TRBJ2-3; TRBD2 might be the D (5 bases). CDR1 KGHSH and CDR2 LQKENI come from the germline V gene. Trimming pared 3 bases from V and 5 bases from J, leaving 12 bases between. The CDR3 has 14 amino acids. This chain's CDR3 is CASSPGPGGDTQYF. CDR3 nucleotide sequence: TGTGCCAGCTCACCTGGGCCCGGAGGAGATACGCAGTATTTT.

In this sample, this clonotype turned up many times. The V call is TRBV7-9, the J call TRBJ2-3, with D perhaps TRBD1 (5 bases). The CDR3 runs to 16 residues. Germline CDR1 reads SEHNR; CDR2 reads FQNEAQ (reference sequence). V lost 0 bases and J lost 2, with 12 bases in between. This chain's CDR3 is CASSLARAPFTDTQYF. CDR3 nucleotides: TGTGCCAGCAGCTTAGCCAGGGCCCCCTTCACAGATACGCAGTATTTT.

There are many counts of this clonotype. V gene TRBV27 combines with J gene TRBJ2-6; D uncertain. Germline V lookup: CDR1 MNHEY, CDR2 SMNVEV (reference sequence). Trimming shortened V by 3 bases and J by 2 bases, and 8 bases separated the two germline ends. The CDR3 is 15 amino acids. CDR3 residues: CASSLGSAGANVLTF. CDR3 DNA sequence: TGTGCCAGCAGTTTGGGGTCGGCTGGGGCCAACGTCCTGACTTTC.

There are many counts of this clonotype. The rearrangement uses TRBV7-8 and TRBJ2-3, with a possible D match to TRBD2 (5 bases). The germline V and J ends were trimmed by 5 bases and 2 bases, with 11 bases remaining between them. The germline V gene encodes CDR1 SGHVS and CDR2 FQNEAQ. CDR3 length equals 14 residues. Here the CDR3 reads CASSRRVDTDTQYF. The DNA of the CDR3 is TGTGCCAGCAGCCGGCGGGTGGACACAGATACGCAGTATTTT.

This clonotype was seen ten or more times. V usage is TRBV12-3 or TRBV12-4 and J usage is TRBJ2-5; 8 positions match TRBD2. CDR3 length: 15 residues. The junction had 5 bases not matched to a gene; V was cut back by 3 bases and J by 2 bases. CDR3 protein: CASSFSRLAQETQYF. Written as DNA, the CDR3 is TGTGCCAGCAGTTTTTCCCGACTAGCGCAAGAGACCCAGTACTTC.

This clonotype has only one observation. Here the CDR3 DNA reads TGTGCCAGCAGCCAAGTTGAAACAGCAGGGGAGACCCAGTACTTC. Its translation is CASSQVETAGETQYF. The gene calls are TRBV14 and TRBJ2-5; a possible D gene is TRBD1 (5 bases). Germline V lookup: CDR1 SGHDN, CDR2 FVKESK. The germline V and J ends were trimmed by 1 base and 5 bases, with 14 bases remaining between them. The CDR3 totals 15 residues.

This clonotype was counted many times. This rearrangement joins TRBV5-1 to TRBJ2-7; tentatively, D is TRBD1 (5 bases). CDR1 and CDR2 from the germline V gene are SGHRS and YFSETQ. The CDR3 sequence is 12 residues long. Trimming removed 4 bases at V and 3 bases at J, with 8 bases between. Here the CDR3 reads CASSSDSYEQYF. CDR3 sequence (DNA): TGCGCCAGCAGCAGCGACAGCTACGAGCAGTACTTC.

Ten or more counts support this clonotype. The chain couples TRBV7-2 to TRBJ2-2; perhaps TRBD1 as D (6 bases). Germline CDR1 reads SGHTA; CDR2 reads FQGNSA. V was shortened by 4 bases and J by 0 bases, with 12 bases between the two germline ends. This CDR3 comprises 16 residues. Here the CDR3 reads CASSSGQTPNTGELFF. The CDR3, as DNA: TGTGCCAGCAGCTCAGGACAGACCCCGAACACCGGGGAGCTGTTTTTT.

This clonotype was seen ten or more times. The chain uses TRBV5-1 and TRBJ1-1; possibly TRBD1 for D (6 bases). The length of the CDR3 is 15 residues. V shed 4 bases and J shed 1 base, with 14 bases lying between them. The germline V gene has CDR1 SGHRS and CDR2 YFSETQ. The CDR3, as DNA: TGCGCCAGCAGCGCGGCCGGGACACGGAACACTGAAGCTTTCTTT. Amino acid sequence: CASSAAGTRNTEAFF.

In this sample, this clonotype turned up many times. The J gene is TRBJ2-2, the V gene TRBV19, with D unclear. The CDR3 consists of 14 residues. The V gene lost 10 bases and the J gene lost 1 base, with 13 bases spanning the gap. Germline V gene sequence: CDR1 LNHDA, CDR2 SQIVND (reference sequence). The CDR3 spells CATTRRKNTGELFF. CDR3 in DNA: TGTGCCACTACCCGCAGAAAGAACACCGGGGAGCTGTTTTTT.

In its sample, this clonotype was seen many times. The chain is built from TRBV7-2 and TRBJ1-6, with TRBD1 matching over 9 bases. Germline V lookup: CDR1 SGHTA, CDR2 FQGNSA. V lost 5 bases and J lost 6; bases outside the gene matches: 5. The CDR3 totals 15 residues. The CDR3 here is CASSPRTGANSPLHF. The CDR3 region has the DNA TGTGCCAGCAGCCCCCGGACAGGGGCTAATTCACCCCTCCACTTT.